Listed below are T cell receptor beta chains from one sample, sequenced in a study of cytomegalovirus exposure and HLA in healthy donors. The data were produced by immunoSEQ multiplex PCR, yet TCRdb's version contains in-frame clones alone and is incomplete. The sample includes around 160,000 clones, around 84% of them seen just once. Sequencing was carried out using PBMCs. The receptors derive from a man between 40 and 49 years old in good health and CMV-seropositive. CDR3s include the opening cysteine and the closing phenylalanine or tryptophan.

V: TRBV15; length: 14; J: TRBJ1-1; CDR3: CATSSGTGFTEAFF
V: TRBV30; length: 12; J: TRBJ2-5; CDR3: CAPHGGCETQYF
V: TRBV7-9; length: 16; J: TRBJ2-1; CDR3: CASSLGTSGSGDEQFF
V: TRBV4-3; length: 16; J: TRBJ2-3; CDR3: CASSSRPFSSIDTQYF
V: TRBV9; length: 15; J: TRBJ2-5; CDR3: CASSVVGNYQETQYF
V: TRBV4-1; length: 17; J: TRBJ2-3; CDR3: CASSQGPGGVGTDTQYF
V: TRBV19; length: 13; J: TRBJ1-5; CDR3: CASSIVQGQPQHF
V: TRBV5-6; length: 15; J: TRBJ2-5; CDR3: CASSLEEGQRETQYF
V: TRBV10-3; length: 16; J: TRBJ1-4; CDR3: CAISDRTGRTNEKLFF
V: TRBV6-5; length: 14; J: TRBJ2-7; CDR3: CASSYSPETLEQYF
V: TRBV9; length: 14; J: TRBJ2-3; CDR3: CASSVARTTDTQYF
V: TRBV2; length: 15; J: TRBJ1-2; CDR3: CASSLTGSSNYGYTF
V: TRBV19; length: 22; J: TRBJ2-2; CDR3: CASSIDRFTGTSGRKGTGELFF
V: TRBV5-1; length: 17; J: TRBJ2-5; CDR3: CASSSGLAGGGSETQYF
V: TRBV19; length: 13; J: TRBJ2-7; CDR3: CASSLDGLYEQYF
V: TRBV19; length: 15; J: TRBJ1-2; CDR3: CASHSGLVANYGYTF
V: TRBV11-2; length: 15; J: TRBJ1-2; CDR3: CASSLGQLPNYGYTF
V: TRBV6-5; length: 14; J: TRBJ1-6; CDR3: CASRLQGDNSPLHF
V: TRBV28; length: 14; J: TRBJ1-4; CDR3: CASSRDRGNEKLFF
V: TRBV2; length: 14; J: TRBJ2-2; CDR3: CGGGTSGNTGELFF
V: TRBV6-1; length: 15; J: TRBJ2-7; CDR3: CASRPGQGSSYEQYF
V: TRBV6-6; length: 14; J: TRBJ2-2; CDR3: CASSYTTGTGELFF
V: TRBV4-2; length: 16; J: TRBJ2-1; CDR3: CASSSPSGYSYNEQFF
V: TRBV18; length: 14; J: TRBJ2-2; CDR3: CASSLRQGAGELFF
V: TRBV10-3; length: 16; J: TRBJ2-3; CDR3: CAIMYASGPSTDTQYF
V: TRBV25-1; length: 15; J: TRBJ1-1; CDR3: CASRGVQGQNTEAFF
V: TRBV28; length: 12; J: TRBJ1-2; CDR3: CASSPQRYGYTF
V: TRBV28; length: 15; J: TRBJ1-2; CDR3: CASCPGQGTTYGYTF
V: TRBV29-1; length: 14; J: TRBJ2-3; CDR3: CSVGLAGYTDTQYF
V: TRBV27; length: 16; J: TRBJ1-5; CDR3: CASRTTGAASNQPQHF
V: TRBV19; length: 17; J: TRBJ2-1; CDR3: CASSIFRREGIRNEQFF
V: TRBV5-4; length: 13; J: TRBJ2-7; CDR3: CASSPKGVYEQYF
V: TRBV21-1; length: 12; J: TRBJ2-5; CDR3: CASSNPSCAQYF
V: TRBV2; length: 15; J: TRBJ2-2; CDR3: CASSERTGNTGELFF
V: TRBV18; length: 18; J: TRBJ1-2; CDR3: CASSPLRDRGGWAYGYTF